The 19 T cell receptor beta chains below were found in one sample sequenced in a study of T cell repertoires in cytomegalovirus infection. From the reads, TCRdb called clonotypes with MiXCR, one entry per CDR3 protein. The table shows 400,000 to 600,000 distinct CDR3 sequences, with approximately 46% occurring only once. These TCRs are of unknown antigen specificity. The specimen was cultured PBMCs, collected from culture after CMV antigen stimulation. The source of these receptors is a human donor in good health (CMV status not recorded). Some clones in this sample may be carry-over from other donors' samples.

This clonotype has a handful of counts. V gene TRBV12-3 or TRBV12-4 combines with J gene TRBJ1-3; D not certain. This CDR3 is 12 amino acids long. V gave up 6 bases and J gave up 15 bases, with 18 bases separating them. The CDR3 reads CASSHTDGVGYF. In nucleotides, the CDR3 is TGTGCCAGCAGCCACACCGACGGAGTTGGATATTTT.

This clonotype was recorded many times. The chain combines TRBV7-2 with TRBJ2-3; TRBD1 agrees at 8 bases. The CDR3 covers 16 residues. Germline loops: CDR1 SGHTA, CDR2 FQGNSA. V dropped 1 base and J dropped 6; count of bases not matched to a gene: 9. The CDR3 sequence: CASSLVSGQGDDTQYF. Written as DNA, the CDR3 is TGTGCCAGCAGCTTAGTCAGCGGACAGGGTGACGATACGCAGTATTTT.

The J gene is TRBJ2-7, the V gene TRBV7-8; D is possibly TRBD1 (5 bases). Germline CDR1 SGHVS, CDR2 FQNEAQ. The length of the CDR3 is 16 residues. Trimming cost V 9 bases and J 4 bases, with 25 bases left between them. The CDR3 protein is CARSHYRDRPTYEQYF. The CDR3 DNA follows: TGTGCCAGAAGCCACTATCGTGACAGACCAACGTACGAGCAGTACTTC.

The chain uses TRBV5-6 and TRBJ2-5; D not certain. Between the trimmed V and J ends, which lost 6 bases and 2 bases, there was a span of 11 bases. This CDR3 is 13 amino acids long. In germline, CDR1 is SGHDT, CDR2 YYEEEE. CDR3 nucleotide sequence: TGTGCCAGCACCCTGGGCTCACAAGAGACCCAGTACTTC. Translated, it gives CASTLGSQETQYF.

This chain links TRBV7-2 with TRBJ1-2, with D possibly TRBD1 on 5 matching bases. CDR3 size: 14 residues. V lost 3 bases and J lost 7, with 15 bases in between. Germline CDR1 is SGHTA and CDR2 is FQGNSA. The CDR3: CASSFRTGEGGYTF. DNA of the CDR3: TGTGCCAGCAGCTTTCGGACGGGGGAGGGTGGCTACACCTTC.

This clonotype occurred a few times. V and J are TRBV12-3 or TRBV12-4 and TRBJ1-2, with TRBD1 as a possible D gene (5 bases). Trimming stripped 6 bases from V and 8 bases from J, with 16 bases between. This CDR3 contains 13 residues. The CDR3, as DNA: TGTGCCAGCAGGGTGAAGGGGTCTATCGGCTACACCTTC. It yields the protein CASRVKGSIGYTF.

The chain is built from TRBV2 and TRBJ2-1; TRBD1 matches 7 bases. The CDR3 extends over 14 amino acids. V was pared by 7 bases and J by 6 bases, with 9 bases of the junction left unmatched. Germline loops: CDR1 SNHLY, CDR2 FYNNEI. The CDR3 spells CASKLEAGGNEQFF. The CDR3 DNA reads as TGTGCCAGCAAACTAGAGGCAGGGGGCAATGAGCAGTTCTTC.

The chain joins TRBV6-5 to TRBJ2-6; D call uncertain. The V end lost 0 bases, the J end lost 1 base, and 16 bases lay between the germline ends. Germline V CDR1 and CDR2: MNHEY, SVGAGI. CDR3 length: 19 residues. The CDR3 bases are TGTGCCAGCAGTTACTCGCCATGGACGGAGACATCTGGGGCCAACGTCCTGACTTTC. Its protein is CASSYSPWTETSGANVLTF.

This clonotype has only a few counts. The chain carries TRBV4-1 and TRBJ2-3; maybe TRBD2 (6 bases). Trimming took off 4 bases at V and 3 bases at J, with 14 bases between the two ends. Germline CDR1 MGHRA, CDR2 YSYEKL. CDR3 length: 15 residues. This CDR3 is CASSRRERSTDTQYF. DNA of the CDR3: TGCGCCAGCAGCCGACGGGAGCGGAGTACAGATACGCAGTATTTT.

The chain's CDR3 is CSARSGRAWDTQYF. The CDR3 bases are TGCAGTGCCCGAAGCGGGAGGGCCTGGGATACGCAGTATTTT. The chain is built from TRBV20-1 and TRBJ2-3, with 10 bases identical to TRBD2. Losses at the gene ends were 6 bases for V and 6 bases for J; bases not matched to a gene: 9. Germline V lookup: CDR1 DFQATT, CDR2 SNEGSKA (reference sequence). The CDR3 consists of 14 residues.

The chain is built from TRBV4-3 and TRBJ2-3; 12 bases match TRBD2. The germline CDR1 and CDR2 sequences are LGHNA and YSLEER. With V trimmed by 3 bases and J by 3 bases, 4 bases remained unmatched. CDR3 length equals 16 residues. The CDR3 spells CASSQILAGGTDTQYF. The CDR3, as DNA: TGCGCCAGCAGCCAGATACTAGCGGGAGGAACAGATACGCAGTATTTT.

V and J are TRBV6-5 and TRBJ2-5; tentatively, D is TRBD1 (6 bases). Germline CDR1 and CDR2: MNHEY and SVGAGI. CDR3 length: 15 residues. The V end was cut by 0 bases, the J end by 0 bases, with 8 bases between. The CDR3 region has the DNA TGTGCCAGCAGTTACTCGACAGGACACCAAGAGACCCAGTACTTC. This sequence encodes CASSYSTGHQETQYF.

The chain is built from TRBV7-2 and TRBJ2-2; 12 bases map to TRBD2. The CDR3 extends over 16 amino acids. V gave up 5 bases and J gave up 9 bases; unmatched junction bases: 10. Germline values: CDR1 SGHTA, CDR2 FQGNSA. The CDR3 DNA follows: TGTGCCAGCAGCATGGGACTAGCGGGTGGGCGAAGGGAGCTGTTTTTT. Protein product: CASSMGLAGGRRELFF.

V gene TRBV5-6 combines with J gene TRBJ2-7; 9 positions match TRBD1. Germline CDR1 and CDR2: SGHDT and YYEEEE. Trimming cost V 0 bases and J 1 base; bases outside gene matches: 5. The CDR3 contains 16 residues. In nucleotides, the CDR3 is TGTGCCAGCAGCTTGGCACTCGGGACAGGGTCCTACGAGCAGTACTTC. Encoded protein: CASSLALGTGSYEQYF.

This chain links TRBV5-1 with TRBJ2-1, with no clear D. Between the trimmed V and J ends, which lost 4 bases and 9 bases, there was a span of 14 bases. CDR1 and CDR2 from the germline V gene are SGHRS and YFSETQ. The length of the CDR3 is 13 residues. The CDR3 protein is CASSLEPLGEQFF. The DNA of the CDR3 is TGCGCCAGCAGCCTGGAGCCGCTCGGTGAGCAGTTCTTC.

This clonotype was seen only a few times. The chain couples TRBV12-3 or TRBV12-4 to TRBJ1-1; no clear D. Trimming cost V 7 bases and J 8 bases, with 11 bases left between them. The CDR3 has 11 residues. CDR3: CASTLSQEAFF. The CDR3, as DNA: TGTGCCAGCACCTTGTCACAGGAAGCTTTCTTT.

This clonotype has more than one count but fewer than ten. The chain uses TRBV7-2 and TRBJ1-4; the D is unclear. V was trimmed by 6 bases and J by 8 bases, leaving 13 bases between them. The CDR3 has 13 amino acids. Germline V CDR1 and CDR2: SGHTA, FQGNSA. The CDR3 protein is CASSPSLWEKLFF. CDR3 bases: TGTGCCAGCAGTCCTAGTCTTTGGGAAAAACTGTTTTTT.

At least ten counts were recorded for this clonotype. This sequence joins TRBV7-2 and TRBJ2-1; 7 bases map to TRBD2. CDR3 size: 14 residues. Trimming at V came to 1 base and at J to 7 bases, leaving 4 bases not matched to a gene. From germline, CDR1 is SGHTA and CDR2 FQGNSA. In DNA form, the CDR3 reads TGTGCCAGCAGCTTAGGTCCACTAGCGAATGAGCAGTTCTTC. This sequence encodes CASSLGPLANEQFF.

CDR3 protein: CASSSSGDGWGNTIYF. DNA of the CDR3: TGTGCCAGCAGTAGCTCCGGGGACGGCTGGGGAAACACCATATATTTT. J is TRBJ1-3 and V is TRBV7-6; D is possibly TRBD1 (5 bases). V lost 6 bases, J lost 4 bases, and 19 bases lay in between. Germline-derived CDR1 and CDR2 are SGHVS and FNYEAQ. The CDR3 contains 16 residues. The full variable domain, with the rest looked up from reference TRBV7-6 and TRBJ1-3, is GAGVSQSPRYKVTKRGQDVALRCDPISGHVSLYWYRQALGQGPEFLTYFNYEAQQDKSGLPNDRFSAERPEGSISTLTIQRTEQRDSAMYRCASSSSGDGWGNTIYFGEGSWLTVV.